Here is one T cell receptor (beta chain) with its context. The data are from a study of blood T cell repertoires in COVID-19. The wider study: Donors in the United States, Italy and Spain gave samples during acute or convalescent COVID-19. T cells, B-cell-depleted T cells, or PBMCs provided the cDNA or gDNA that served as material.

In Cohort 3, a recovered donor had either two negative PCRs, clearance, or symptom resolution. V lost 2 bases and J lost 7; bases outside the gene matches: 8. The CDR3 runs 15 residues. Per germline, CDR1 MNHEY and CDR2 SVGAGI. Sequenced by immunoSEQ multiplex PCR; TCRdb stores in-frame clones only, minus some. The sample has 150,000 or so clones, around four fifths seen once. This clonotype was obtained from a woman in her forties or fifties who had recovered from COVID-19. The gene calls are TRBV6-5 and TRBJ2-1; 7 positions match TRBD1. The specimen was PBMCs or T cells enriched from blood (not recorded which). The CDR3 DNA sequence: TGTGCCAGCAGTTACACGATCGGGACAGTGAATGAGCAGTTCTTC. Translated, it gives CASSYTIGTVNEQFF.